The next 5 T cell receptor beta chains were all read from a single sample in a study of CD4 T cells in relation to SARS-CoV-2 and coronaviruses. Assay: immunoSEQ multiplex PCR; the TCRdb copy retains only in-frame clones and omits some. The sample has over 20,000 clones, around 67% seen once. Their antigen targets remain unknown. The unexposed donors gave CD4+ T cells in about 2011-2019, prior to COVID-19. Isolation of CD4+ T cells took place after roughly nine days in culture. Material: CD4+ T cells from PBMCs, cultured in vitro. The receptors were sampled from a human donor in good health.

This chain links TRBV18 with TRBJ2-5; 8 bases are a match to TRBD1. In germline, CDR1 is KGHSH, CDR2 LQKENI. V was pared by 0 bases and J by 5 bases, with 11 bases of the junction left unmatched. The CDR3 totals 17 residues. CDR3 coding DNA: TGTGCCAGCTCACCACCGGGACAGGCCGGAGGGGGGGAGACCCAGTACTTC. Translation gives CASSPPGQAGGGETQYF.

J is TRBJ1-1 and V is TRBV3-1 (or the pseudogene TRBV3-2), with D possibly being TRBD1 (5 bases). The V end lost 1 base, the J end lost 2 bases, and 26 bases lay between the germline ends. Per the germline V gene, CDR1 is LGHDT and CDR2 is YNNKEL (reference sequence). This CDR3 comprises 20 residues. The CDR3 DNA follows: TGTGCCAGCAGCCAAGTAAGTCCGACAGCCACAACCCTAATTAACACTGAAGCTTTCTTT. This codes for CASSQVSPTATTLINTEAFF.

This chain links TRBV5-1 with TRBJ1-4; the D is unclear. CDR1 is SGHRS, CDR2 YFSETQ, per germline. This CDR3 contains 14 residues. V dropped 1 base and J dropped 3 bases, with 7 bases sitting between them. CDR3 amino acids: CASSLWQANEKLFF. The CDR3 nucleotides are TGCGCCAGCAGCTTGTGGCAGGCTAATGAAAAACTGTTTTTT.

This clone was observed a handful of times. The rearrangement uses TRBV6-6 and TRBJ1-2; D is unresolved. Germline V gene sequence: CDR1 MNHNY, CDR2 SVGAGI (reference sequence). The V end was cut by 2 bases, the J end by 8 bases, with 15 bases between. The CDR3 runs to 14 residues. The DNA of the CDR3 is TGTGCCAGCAGTTACATTGGGGAATTAGGGGGCTACACCTTC. It specifies CASSYIGELGGYTF.

The J gene is TRBJ1-3, the V gene TRBV11-2; D not resolved. V was cut by 5 bases and J by 0 bases, with 14 bases left in between. Germline loops: CDR1 SGHAT, CDR2 FQNNGV. The CDR3 is 16 residues long. The CDR3 sequence is CASSPRDVSSGNTIYF. CDR3 in DNA: TGTGCCAGCAGCCCCCGAGACGTTAGCTCTGGAAACACCATATATTTT.